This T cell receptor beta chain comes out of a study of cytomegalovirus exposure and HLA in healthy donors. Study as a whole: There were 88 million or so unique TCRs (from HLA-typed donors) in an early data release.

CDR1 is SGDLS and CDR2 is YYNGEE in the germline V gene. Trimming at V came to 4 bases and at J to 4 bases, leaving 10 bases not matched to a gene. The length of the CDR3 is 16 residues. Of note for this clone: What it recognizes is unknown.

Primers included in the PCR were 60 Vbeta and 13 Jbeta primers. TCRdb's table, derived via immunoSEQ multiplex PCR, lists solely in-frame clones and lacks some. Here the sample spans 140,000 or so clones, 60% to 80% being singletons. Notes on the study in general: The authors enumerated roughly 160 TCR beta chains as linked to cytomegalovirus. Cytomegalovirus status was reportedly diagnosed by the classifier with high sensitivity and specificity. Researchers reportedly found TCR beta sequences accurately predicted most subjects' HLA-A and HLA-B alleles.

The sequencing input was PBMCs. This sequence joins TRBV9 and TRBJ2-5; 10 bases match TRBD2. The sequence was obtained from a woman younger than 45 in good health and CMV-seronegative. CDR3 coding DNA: TGTGCCAGCAGCCCTTCAGCGGGGGGGCCGTCAGAGACCCAGTACTTC. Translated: CASSPSAGGPSETQYF.